The next 27 T cell receptor beta chains were all read from a single sample in a study of blood T cells in healthy people across ages. Using a J-beta primer mix together with a sample-barcoded 5' primer, a second PCR was run for roughly 6 to 12 cycles. TCRdb independently ran MiXCR on the 5' RACE reads; one entry per CDR3 protein. This table holds around 1,600,000 distinct CDR3 sequences, roughly two fifths found once. Sequenced: blood. The receptors here all came from a woman between 18 and 29 years old in good health.

The sample holds a few counts of this clonotype. DNA for the CDR3: TGTGCCAGCAGTCGCACATTTTCCGACTATGGCTACACCTTC. Protein: CASSRTFSDYGYTF. This chain connects TRBV27 to TRBJ1-2; D unclear. Germline V gene data show CDR1 as MNHEY and CDR2 as SMNVEV (reference sequence). This CDR3 spans 14 amino acids. V lost 5 bases, J lost 3 bases, and 13 bases lay in between.

The rearrangement uses TRBV7-2 and TRBJ2-1; D is unclear. V was pared by 4 bases and J by 8 bases, with 12 bases between. Germline V CDR1 and CDR2: SGHTA, FQGNSA. CDR3 length: 13 residues. The DNA for the CDR3 is TGTGCCAGCAGCTCTCCCTCAGGATATGAGCAGTTCTTC. It codes for CASSSPSGYEQFF.

This clonotype was counted a few times. The chain combines TRBV21-1 with TRBJ2-7; TRBD1, the table's D call, lacks a check against the DNA. TRBV21-1 constitutes a pseudogene. The CDR3 extends over 15 amino acids. The CDR3: CASSWAGSSSYEQYF. The DNA for the CDR3 is TGTGCCAGCAGCTGGGCAGGGTCTAGCTCCTACGAGCAGTACTTC.

This clonotype was found a few times. The chain recombines TRBV6-2 or TRBV6-3 with TRBJ2-1; the match to TRBD2 covers 9 bases. The CDR3 covers 15 residues. The germline V gene encodes CDR1 MNHEY and CDR2 SVGEGT. V lost 3 bases, J lost 5 bases, and 5 bases stayed unmatched. This CDR3 reads CASSYNQRGDNEQFF. The CDR3 nucleotides are TGTGCCAGCAGTTATAATCAGCGGGGGGACAATGAGCAGTTCTTC.

In nucleotides, the CDR3 is TGTACCAGCAGCAAAGGGGCAGGGACCTCCTACGAGCAGTACTTC. It is translated as CTSSKGAGTSYEQYF. The V gene is TRBV21-1, the J gene TRBJ2-7. TRBV21-1 is listed as a pseudogene. This CDR3 spans 15 amino acids.

V gene TRBV7-3 combines with J gene TRBJ2-5, with unresolved D. V lost 1 base and J 11 bases, leaving 14 bases between the germline ends. Germline V gives CDR1 SGHTA, CDR2 FQGTGA. CDR3 length equals 13 residues. This CDR3 reads CASSLNGYSEQYF. CDR3 DNA sequence: TGTGCCAGCAGCTTAAACGGTTACTCGGAGCAGTACTTC.

Only a few counts were recorded for this clonotype. The V and J genes are TRBV7-9 and TRBJ1-1; D is unclear. Per the germline V gene, CDR1 is SEHNR and CDR2 is FQNEAQ (reference sequence). Trimming removed 5 bases at V and 1 base at J, with 8 bases between. CDR3 length equals 13 residues. The CDR3 DNA is TGTGCCAGCAGCCAGCAGGCGAACACTGAAGCTTTCTTT. Its translation is CASSQQANTEAFF.

There are a few counts of this clonotype. V usage is TRBV12-3 or TRBV12-4 and J usage is TRBJ2-3; D assignment may be TRBD1 or TRBD2 (6 bases each). The CDR3 is 15 residues long. Trimming stripped 3 bases from V and 3 bases from J, with 13 bases between. This CDR3 is CASSFVGGGTDTQYF. The CDR3 nucleotides are TGTGCCAGCAGTTTTGTGGGGGGCGGAACAGATACGCAGTATTTT.

The chain is built from TRBV6-5 and TRBJ2-4; D possibly corresponds to TRBD1 (5 bases). The CDR3 covers 15 residues. Trimming took off 2 bases at V and 3 bases at J, with 11 bases between the two ends. Germline CDR1 is MNHEY and CDR2 is SVGAGI. The CDR3 sequence: CASSYQDNVKNIQYF. CDR3 nucleotides: TGTGCCAGCAGTTACCAGGACAATGTCAAAAACATTCAGTACTTC.

This clonotype showed up just a few times. CDR3 residues: CATSEGTSGTDTQYF. For the CDR3, the DNA is TGTGCCACCAGTGAAGGGACTAGCGGCACAGATACGCAGTATTTT. The chain links TRBV24-1 to TRBJ2-3; 10 bases fit TRBD2. This CDR3 has 15 amino acids. Germline V gives CDR1 KGHDR, CDR2 SFDVKD. J gave up 1 base and V 4 bases, and 1 base lay outside the gene matches.

The J gene is TRBJ1-2, the V gene TRBV6-5; D gene ambiguous. The length of the CDR3 is 13 residues. Per germline, CDR1 MNHEY and CDR2 SVGAGI. V was trimmed by 2 bases and J by 0 bases, leaving 4 bases between them. The CDR3 protein is CASSYVANYGYTF. CDR3 coding DNA: TGTGCCAGCAGTTACGTAGCTAACTATGGCTACACCTTC.

In its sample, this clonotype was seen a few times. The V gene is TRBV7-2, the J gene TRBJ1-2, with TRBD1 matching 7 bases. J lost 2 bases, V lost 5 bases, and 5 bases had no gene match. CDR1 and CDR2 from the germline V gene are SGHTA and FQGNSA. The CDR3 length is 14 residues. The CDR3: CASSTPGQNYGYTF. The CDR3, as DNA: TGTGCCAGCAGCACCCCGGGACAGAACTATGGCTACACCTTC. Full variable domain (remainder filled in from reference TRBV7-2 and TRBJ1-2): GAGVSQSPSNKVTEKGKDVELRCDPISGHTALYWYRQSLGQGLEFLIYFQGNSAPDKSGLPSDRFSAERTGGSVSTLTIQRTQQEDSAVYLCASSTPGQNYGYTFGSGTRLTVV.

The V gene is TRBV7-2, the J gene TRBJ1-1, with 8 bases lining up with TRBD1. This CDR3 has 16 amino acids. CDR1 is SGHTA and CDR2 is FQGNSA in the germline V gene. V was clipped by 6 bases and J by 6 bases; unmatched bases: 15. This chain's CDR3 is CASRQDRAKRIAEAFF. CDR3 bases: TGTGCCAGCAGACAGGACAGGGCCAAACGTATAGCTGAAGCTTTCTTT.

This chain links TRBV7-3 with TRBJ2-1; D might be TRBD1 (6 bases). Trimming removed 4 bases from V and 9 bases from J, with 25 bases in between. This CDR3 region has 17 residues. Germline V gene lookup returns CDR1 SGHTA and CDR2 FQGTGA. The CDR3 DNA follows: TGTGCCAGCAGCTCCCTGGAGAGACAGGCACACTCGGGTGAGCAGTTCTTC. It codes for CASSSLERQAHSGEQFF.

The V gene is TRBV4-3, the J gene TRBJ2-3; 10 bases line up with TRBD1. This CDR3 region has 16 residues. Germline V lookup: CDR1 LGHNA, CDR2 YSLEER. V shed 0 bases and J 4 bases; nucleotides not matched to a gene: 4. This CDR3 is CASSQETGTGADTQYF. The CDR3 DNA sequence: TGCGCCAGCAGCCAAGAGACCGGGACAGGGGCAGATACGCAGTATTTT.

This chain joins TRBV7-2 and TRBJ2-4; no clear D. The CDR3 spans 13 residues. CDR1 and CDR2 from the germline V gene are SGHTA and FQGNSA. Trimming cost V 1 base and J 14 bases, with 15 bases left between them. The CDR3 DNA reads as TGTGCCAGCAGCTTAGACAGCCACCCTGAGGAGTACTTC. Residues: CASSLDSHPEEYF.

The V gene is TRBV6-5, the J gene TRBJ1-1; D gene unclear. The CDR3 has 13 amino acids. Germline values: CDR1 MNHEY, CDR2 SVGAGI. The V end lost 5 bases, the J end lost 2 bases, and 9 bases lay between the germline ends. The CDR3 protein is CASSDDGNTEAFF. The CDR3 DNA reads TGTGCCAGCAGTGACGATGGTAACACTGAAGCTTTCTTT.

This clonotype has just a few counts. The chain recombines TRBV4-1 with TRBJ1-1; the D is unclear. V lost 1 base and J 0 bases, leaving 12 bases between the germline ends. The germline V gene has CDR1 MGHRA and CDR2 YSYEKL. The CDR3 extends over 16 amino acids. CDR3 DNA: TGCGCCAGCAGCCAAGGGGAGTATCCCATGAACACTGAAGCTTTCTTT. Protein sequence: CASSQGEYPMNTEAFF.

This clonotype has more than one count but fewer than ten. This chain uses TRBV7-9 with TRBJ2-3; TRBD1 matches 8 bases. Germline CDR1 SEHNR, CDR2 FQNEAQ (reference sequence). With 5 bases clipped from V and 3 bases from J, the junction kept 7 bases outside the gene matches. The length of the CDR3 is 15 residues. The DNA of the CDR3 is TGTGCCAGCAGCCGGACAGGGATGAAGACAGATACGCAGTATTTT. Translated, it gives CASSRTGMKTDTQYF. Variable domain in full (rest from reference TRBV7-9 and TRBJ2-3): DTGVSQNPRHKITKRGQNVTFRCDPISEHNRLYWYRQTLGQGPEFLTYFQNEAQLEKSRLLSDRFSAERPKGSFSTLEIQRTEQGDSAMYLCASSRTGMKTDTQYFGPGTRLTVL.

This rearrangement joins TRBV5-1 to TRBJ1-1; 7 nucleotides match TRBD1. The CDR3 sequence is 16 residues long. The germline gives CDR1 SGHRS, CDR2 YFSETQ. The junction had 13 bases not matched to a gene; V was cut back by 4 bases and J by 4 bases. The chain's CDR3 is CASSPYGQGGSTEAFF. In DNA, the CDR3 is TGCGCCAGCAGCCCGTATGGCCAGGGGGGGAGCACTGAAGCTTTCTTT.

CDR3 protein: CASSEDGTRGLSSYNEQFF. The CDR3 coding sequence is TGCGCCAGCAGTGAGGATGGGACGAGGGGGCTCAGCTCCTACAATGAGCAGTTCTTC. This chain joins TRBV10-1 and TRBJ2-1, with 7 bases aligning to TRBD1. J gave up 0 bases and V 2 bases, and 13 bases lay outside the gene matches. The CDR3 sequence is 19 residues long. Germline assignment: CDR1 WNHNN and CDR2 SYGVQD (reference sequence).

The J gene is TRBJ1-4, the V gene TRBV4-3, with 7 bases lining up with TRBD1. This CDR3 contains 14 residues. Germline-derived CDR1 and CDR2 are LGHNA and YSLEER. With 3 bases clipped from V and 8 bases from J, the junction kept 6 bases outside the gene matches. The CDR3 is CASSQHRGGEKLFF. The CDR3, as DNA: TGCGCCAGCAGCCAGCACAGGGGAGGAGAAAAACTGTTTTTT.

The sample holds a few counts of this clonotype. The rearrangement joins TRBV12-3 or TRBV12-4 to TRBJ2-1, with 11 bases aligning to TRBD2. V gave up 5 bases and J gave up 1 base; unmatched junction bases: 1. There are 15 residues in the CDR3. CDR3 residues: CASSTSGRSYNEQFF. The DNA for the CDR3 is TGTGCCAGCAGTACTAGCGGGAGATCCTACAATGAGCAGTTCTTC.

J is TRBJ1-4 and V is TRBV4-3; D is perhaps TRBD1 (5 bases). Germline CDR1 reads LGHNA; CDR2 reads YSLEER. The CDR3 consists of 16 residues. V was clipped by 2 bases and J by 2 bases, with 12 bases between them. The DNA for the CDR3 is TGCGCCAGCAGCCAAACAACAGGTCTCACTAATGAAAAACTGTTTTTT. This gives the protein CASSQTTGLTNEKLFF.

This rearrangement joins TRBV29-1 to TRBJ2-7, with D tentatively TRBD1 (6 bases). V gave up 4 bases and J gave up 0 bases, with 16 bases separating them. CDR1 is SQVTM, CDR2 ANQGSEA, per germline. This CDR3 has 15 residues. CDR3 DNA sequence: TGCAGCGTTGTAAAGGGTGACAGGCTCTCCTACGAGCAGTACTTC. It translates to CSVVKGDRLSYEQYF.

This clonotype was counted many times. The rearrangement joins TRBV29-1 to TRBJ1-2; D possibly corresponds to TRBD1 (6 bases). The CDR3 is 11 amino acids. CDR1 and CDR2 (germline): SQVTM, ANQGSEA. Trimming left V 4 bases short and J 8 bases short, with 11 bases between. The CDR3 here is CSVGTVGGYTF. In DNA, the CDR3 is TGCAGCGTTGGGACAGTGGGAGGCTACACCTTC.

This clonotype has ten or more counts. The chain recombines TRBV5-6 with TRBJ2-1; tentatively, D is TRBD1 (6 bases). V was clipped by 4 bases and J by 2 bases, with 13 bases between them. The CDR3 loop spans 15 amino acids. Germline values: CDR1 SGHDT, CDR2 YYEEEE. The CDR3 spells CASSGRDKTYNEQFF. The CDR3 coding sequence is TGTGCCAGCAGCGGCCGGGACAAAACCTACAATGAGCAGTTCTTC.